This is a list of T cell receptor beta chains from one sample in a study of cytomegalovirus exposure and HLA in healthy donors. Libraries were prepared by immunoSEQ multiplex PCR; TCRdb keeps only in-frame clonotypes and omits some of them. This sample has about 83,000 clones, with 60% to 85% found just once. Sequenced: PBMCs. These receptors came from a young man in good health and CMV-seropositive. Each CDR3 is given with its conserved first and last residue. The order of the fields is V gene, J gene, D gene, clone size, CDR3 DNA, CDR3 protein. The D gene is left open where the match is weak. Rows may omit the clone size; those that give it use once, few, many or a size class.

v_call: TRBV4-1
j_call: TRBJ2-1
d_call: TRBD1
clone_size: few
cdr3_nt: TGCGCCAGCAGCCAAGTCCAGGGGGCGGACAATGAGCAGTTCTTC
cdr3_aa: CASSQVQGADNEQFF

v_call: TRBV9
j_call: TRBJ2-7
d_call: TRBD2
clone_size: -
cdr3_nt: TGTGCCAGCAGCTCGGTAGCGGGAGCCTACGAGCAGTACTTC
cdr3_aa: CASSSVAGAYEQYF

v_call: TRBV7-9
j_call: TRBJ2-4
d_call: TRBD1
clone_size: -
cdr3_nt: TGTGCCAGCAGCACCGGGACAGGGAGGAACATTCAGTACTTC
cdr3_aa: CASSTGTGRNIQYF

v_call: TRBV5-1
j_call: TRBJ1-4
d_call: TRBD1
clone_size: -
cdr3_nt: TGCGCCAGCAGCGGGACAGGGGCGGATTCTGAAAAACTGTTTTTT
cdr3_aa: CASSGTGADSEKLFF

v_call: TRBV10-3
j_call: TRBJ2-7
d_call: TRBD2
clone_size: few
cdr3_nt: TGTGCCATCAGTGTTCTAGCGGGGGGCTCCTACGAGCAGTACTTC
cdr3_aa: CAISVLAGGSYEQYF

v_call: TRBV4-1
j_call: TRBJ1-1
d_call: -
clone_size: once
cdr3_nt: TGCGCCAGCAGCCATAGGGCGGGAACAACTGAAGCTTTCTTT
cdr3_aa: CASSHRAGTTEAFF

v_call: TRBV10-3
j_call: TRBJ2-1
d_call: TRBD2
clone_size: -
cdr3_nt: TGTGCCATCAGGGGGGATAGCGGGTCAGAGCAGTTCTTC
cdr3_aa: CAIRGDSGSEQFF

v_call: TRBV16
j_call: TRBJ2-7
d_call: -
clone_size: -
cdr3_nt: TGTGCCAGCAGCTTACTGCCTCGACAGGTAGCCTACGAGCAGTACTTC
cdr3_aa: CASSLLPRQVAYEQYF

v_call: TRBV5-1
j_call: TRBJ2-2
d_call: -
clone_size: -
cdr3_nt: TGCGCCAGCAGCTTGATGTTCTCCACCGGGGAGCTGTTTTTT
cdr3_aa: CASSLMFSTGELFF

v_call: TRBV6-1
j_call: TRBJ1-5
d_call: TRBD1
clone_size: -
cdr3_nt: TGTGCCAGCAAAGGGACAGGGAATCAGCCCCAGCATTTT
cdr3_aa: CASKGTGNQPQHF

v_call: TRBV5-1
j_call: TRBJ2-7
d_call: -
clone_size: -
cdr3_nt: TGCGCCAGCAGCGAGGGGACAATATACGAGCAGTACTTC
cdr3_aa: CASSEGTIYEQYF

v_call: TRBV5-1
j_call: TRBJ2-7
d_call: TRBD1
clone_size: -
cdr3_nt: TGCGCCAGCAGAGCTACTACCGGGACAGGGATTTACGAGCAGTACTTC
cdr3_aa: CASRATTGTGIYEQYF

v_call: TRBV6-5
j_call: TRBJ1-2
d_call: -
clone_size: -
cdr3_nt: TGTGCCAGCAGTTACTCGGGGACAAACAACTATGGCTACACCTTC
cdr3_aa: CASSYSGTNNYGYTF

v_call: TRBV7-9
j_call: TRBJ1-1
d_call: -
clone_size: -
cdr3_nt: TGTGCCAGCAGCCAACCGGGGGGCACTGAAGCTTTCTTT
cdr3_aa: CASSQPGGTEAFF

v_call: TRBV27
j_call: TRBJ2-7
d_call: -
clone_size: few
cdr3_nt: TGTGCCAGCAGTTCATCGACAGGACCGTACGAGCAGTACTTC
cdr3_aa: CASSSSTGPYEQYF

v_call: TRBV27
j_call: TRBJ2-7
d_call: -
clone_size: -
cdr3_nt: TGTGCCAGCAGTTTAACTCGGTCCTACGAGCAGTACTTC
cdr3_aa: CASSLTRSYEQYF

v_call: TRBV7-9
j_call: TRBJ2-5
d_call: -
clone_size: once
cdr3_nt: TGTGCCAGCAGCCGCGTACTACACCAAGAGACCCAGTACTTC
cdr3_aa: CASSRVLHQETQYF

v_call: TRBV4-2
j_call: TRBJ2-3
d_call: -
clone_size: -
cdr3_nt: TGTGCCAGCAGCCAAGGAAATAGCGGCCTCACAGATACGCAGTATTTT
cdr3_aa: CASSQGNSGLTDTQYF

v_call: TRBV5-1
j_call: TRBJ1-1
d_call: -
clone_size: few
cdr3_nt: TGCGCCAGCAGCCCCGGTAGTGACACTGAAGCTTTCTTT
cdr3_aa: CASSPGSDTEAFF

v_call: TRBV29-1
j_call: TRBJ1-2
d_call: -
clone_size: -
cdr3_nt: TGCAGCGTTGAAGTTCCCGGACAGATATCCTACACCTTC
cdr3_aa: CSVEVPGQISYTF

v_call: TRBV11-2
j_call: TRBJ2-7
d_call: -
clone_size: -
cdr3_nt: TGTGCCAGCTCGCCGGGTCCTTACGAGCAGTACTTC
cdr3_aa: CASSPGPYEQYF

v_call: TRBV7-2
j_call: TRBJ2-5
d_call: -
clone_size: once
cdr3_nt: TGTGCCAGCAGCTTATCAGGGCTGCAAGAGACCCAGTACTTC
cdr3_aa: CASSLSGLQETQYF

v_call: TRBV4-1
j_call: TRBJ1-5
d_call: -
clone_size: -
cdr3_nt: TGCGCCAGCAGCCAAGATCAGGATCAGCCCCAGCATTTT
cdr3_aa: CASSQDQDQPQHF

v_call: TRBV2
j_call: TRBJ2-2
d_call: -
clone_size: once
cdr3_nt: TGTGCCAGCAGCGCGACTATTACCGGGGAGCTGTTTTTT
cdr3_aa: CASSATITGELFF

v_call: TRBV5-6
j_call: TRBJ2-7
d_call: TRBD2
clone_size: once
cdr3_nt: TGTGCCAGCAGCCGACTAGCGGGAGTCGGGCTTGCCTACGAGCAGTACTTC
cdr3_aa: CASSRLAGVGLAYEQYF

v_call: TRBV25-1
j_call: TRBJ2-6
d_call: TRBD1
clone_size: -
cdr3_nt: TGTGCCAGCAGTGACTCGTGGACAGGGGGCTCTGGGGCCAACGTCCTGACTTTC
cdr3_aa: CASSDSWTGGSGANVLTF

v_call: TRBV4-2
j_call: TRBJ2-3
d_call: -
clone_size: -
cdr3_nt: TGTGCCAGCAGCAAACTTAGCGGCACAAGCACAGATACGCAGTATTTT
cdr3_aa: CASSKLSGTSTDTQYF

v_call: TRBV9
j_call: TRBJ1-2
d_call: TRBD1
clone_size: -
cdr3_nt: TGTGCCAGCAGCGCGACAGGGGTGGGCTACACCTTC
cdr3_aa: CASSATGVGYTF

v_call: TRBV10-3
j_call: TRBJ1-2
d_call: TRBD1
clone_size: -
cdr3_nt: TGTGCCATCAGTGACTACCGGGACAGGGGTAACTATGGCTACACCTTC
cdr3_aa: CAISDYRDRGNYGYTF

v_call: TRBV6-5
j_call: TRBJ1-2
d_call: TRBD1
clone_size: -
cdr3_nt: TGTGCCAGCAGTTACTCTGCGACAGGGAGGTATGGCTACACCTTC
cdr3_aa: CASSYSATGRYGYTF

v_call: TRBV10-1
j_call: TRBJ2-2
d_call: TRBD1
clone_size: once
cdr3_nt: TGCGCCAGCAGTGACGGGACAGATTACACCGGGGAGCTGTTTTTT
cdr3_aa: CASSDGTDYTGELFF

v_call: TRBV28
j_call: TRBJ1-5
d_call: -
clone_size: -
cdr3_nt: TGTGCCAGCAGTTCCCCAGCCGGGATTGGGCAGCCCCAGCATTTT
cdr3_aa: CASSSPAGIGQPQHF

v_call: TRBV7-2
j_call: TRBJ1-4
d_call: -
clone_size: -
cdr3_nt: TGTGCCAGCAGAGATCCAGGGGCAACTAATGAAAAACTGTTTTTT
cdr3_aa: CASRDPGATNEKLFF

v_call: TRBV4-2
j_call: TRBJ2-7
d_call: TRBD2
clone_size: -
cdr3_nt: TGTGCCAGCAGCCAAGGGACTAGCGGGAGTGGTTACGAGCAGTACTTC
cdr3_aa: CASSQGTSGSGYEQYF

v_call: TRBV11-2
j_call: TRBJ1-3
d_call: -
clone_size: -
cdr3_nt: TGTGCCAGCAGCTTAGCCCCGAGTGGAAACACCATATATTTT
cdr3_aa: CASSLAPSGNTIYF

v_call: TRBV7-2
j_call: TRBJ2-3
d_call: -
clone_size: -
cdr3_nt: TGTGCCAGCAGCTATTCTATGGGAGGAGCAGATACGCAGTATTTT
cdr3_aa: CASSYSMGGADTQYF

v_call: TRBV7-9
j_call: TRBJ2-7
d_call: -
clone_size: -
cdr3_nt: TGTGCCAGCAGCCCTGGGGGCCTGCACGAGCAGTACTTC
cdr3_aa: CASSPGGLHEQYF

v_call: TRBV6-4
j_call: TRBJ1-2
d_call: -
clone_size: -
cdr3_nt: TGTGCCAGCAGTGACTCGCAGGGGTTCGGGGGCTACACCTTC
cdr3_aa: CASSDSQGFGGYTF

v_call: TRBV27
j_call: TRBJ1-1
d_call: TRBD1
clone_size: -
cdr3_nt: TGTGCCAGCCGGGACAGGGGGCAAACTGAAGCTTTCTTT
cdr3_aa: CASRDRGQTEAFF

v_call: TRBV5-1
j_call: TRBJ2-1
d_call: TRBD2
clone_size: -
cdr3_nt: TGCGCCAGCAGCTCTCTAGCGGGAGGAGGCAATGAGCAGTTCTTC
cdr3_aa: CASSSLAGGGNEQFF

v_call: TRBV4-1
j_call: TRBJ2-7
d_call: TRBD2
clone_size: -
cdr3_nt: TGCGCCAGCAGAAGGGGAGCCGGGAGGGCCGGGGAGCAGTACTTC
cdr3_aa: CASRRGAGRAGEQYF

v_call: TRBV20-1
j_call: TRBJ2-3
d_call: -
clone_size: -
cdr3_nt: TGCAGTGCTAATTTCGGGGATACGCAGTATTTT
cdr3_aa: CSANFGDTQYF

v_call: TRBV25-1
j_call: TRBJ1-1
d_call: TRBD1
clone_size: -
cdr3_nt: TGTGCCAGCAGTAACACCAGGGGGATGAACACTGAAGCTTTCTTT
cdr3_aa: CASSNTRGMNTEAFF

v_call: TRBV4-1
j_call: TRBJ1-5
d_call: TRBD1
clone_size: -
cdr3_nt: TGCGCCAGCAGCCAAGAAGGGGGCGCGGGGCTTAGCAATCAGCCCCAGCATTTT
cdr3_aa: CASSQEGGAGLSNQPQHF

v_call: TRBV27
j_call: TRBJ1-1
d_call: TRBD1
clone_size: -
cdr3_nt: TGTGCCAGCAATTACAGGGGGGGCAACACTGAAGCTTTCTTT
cdr3_aa: CASNYRGGNTEAFF

v_call: TRBV7-8
j_call: TRBJ2-5
d_call: -
clone_size: -
cdr3_nt: TGTGCCAGCAGCTTAGGCGGGACCCCAATCGTCGCCCAAGAGACCCAGTACTTC
cdr3_aa: CASSLGGTPIVAQETQYF

v_call: TRBV10-3
j_call: TRBJ1-1
d_call: TRBD1
clone_size: once
cdr3_nt: TGTGCCATCAGTGAGTCAGTGGGGACAGGGGCCACTGAAGCTTTCTTT
cdr3_aa: CAISESVGTGATEAFF

v_call: TRBV6-5
j_call: TRBJ2-3
d_call: -
clone_size: -
cdr3_nt: TGTGCCAGCGGGGCCACAGATACGCAGTATTTT
cdr3_aa: CASGATDTQYF

v_call: TRBV5-1
j_call: TRBJ2-3
d_call: TRBD1
clone_size: -
cdr3_nt: TGCGCCAGCAGCCAGGACAGGGGTCGTGGGGATACGCAGTATTTT
cdr3_aa: CASSQDRGRGDTQYF

v_call: TRBV4-1
j_call: TRBJ2-1
d_call: TRBD1
clone_size: -
cdr3_nt: TGCGCCAGCAGCCAAAGGGACAGCGACTTCTACAATGAGCAGTTCTTC
cdr3_aa: CASSQRDSDFYNEQFF

v_call: TRBV5-4
j_call: TRBJ2-3
d_call: TRBD2
clone_size: once
cdr3_nt: TGTGCCAGCAGCTTGGATCTAGCGGGAGTACTTGGCACAGATACGCAGTATTTT
cdr3_aa: CASSLDLAGVLGTDTQYF

v_call: TRBV29-1
j_call: TRBJ1-1
d_call: -
clone_size: once
cdr3_nt: TGCAGCGTTCGTCCAAGGGAGCTCCTTGGGATGAACACTGAAGCTTTCTTT
cdr3_aa: CSVRPRELLGMNTEAFF

v_call: TRBV5-8
j_call: TRBJ2-7
d_call: TRBD1
clone_size: many
cdr3_nt: TGTGCCAGCAGGGACCGGGACAGGGTGGTGCGAGAGCAGTACTTC
cdr3_aa: CASRDRDRVVREQYF

v_call: TRBV18
j_call: TRBJ2-5
d_call: -
clone_size: -
cdr3_nt: TGTGCCAGCTCACCGAGGGGGGAGACCCAGTACTTC
cdr3_aa: CASSPRGETQYF

v_call: TRBV29-1
j_call: TRBJ2-1
d_call: TRBD1
clone_size: -
cdr3_nt: TGCAGCGTCAGACAGGGGGCTGGGGATGAGCAGTTCTTC
cdr3_aa: CSVRQGAGDEQFF

v_call: TRBV10-1
j_call: TRBJ1-1
d_call: TRBD1
clone_size: -
cdr3_nt: TGCGCCAATAACAGGGGGGAGAACACTGAAGCTTTCTTT
cdr3_aa: CANNRGENTEAFF

v_call: TRBV27
j_call: TRBJ1-5
d_call: -
clone_size: once
cdr3_nt: TGTGCCAGCGGGGGGGGGTACAATCAGCCCCAGCATTTT
cdr3_aa: CASGGGYNQPQHF

v_call: TRBV6-1
j_call: TRBJ1-5
d_call: -
clone_size: -
cdr3_nt: TGTGCCAGCAGTGGGCCCAGGGCCTACGGTCAGCCCCAGCATTTT
cdr3_aa: CASSGPRAYGQPQHF

v_call: TRBV27
j_call: TRBJ1-4
d_call: -
clone_size: -
cdr3_nt: TGTGCCAGCAGTCCCCGAGGGCTTTGGGAAAAACTGTTTTTT
cdr3_aa: CASSPRGLWEKLFF